The clone carrying this T cell receptor (beta chain) occurred once. Its antigen is still unknown. These data are taken from a study of T cell responses to AZD1222 COVID-19 vaccine. General study points: Vaccine-related CD4 TCRs covered spike, predominating at 160-218 and 743-854. Reports indicate that nearly half of spike-specific TCRs are directed at unmutated variant regions.

This table comes from immunoSEQ multiplex PCR, and its TCRdb copy is limited to in-frame clones, with some not included. The repertoire includes tens of thousands of clones, approximately 89% of them detected once, and around 2.2% sits in the top ten. Germline V CDR1 and CDR2: SEHNR, FQNEAQ (reference sequence). This CDR3 comprises 12 residues. V was cut by 8 bases and J by 11 bases, with 18 bases left in between. The clonotype originates from an adult in good health. The source material was peripheral blood, sampled on day 0 of AZD1222 vaccination. V and J are TRBV7-9 and TRBJ1-1; perhaps TRBD1 as D (6 bases). CDR3 amino acids: CASRKEQGDAFF. The CDR3 region has the DNA TGTGCCAGCCGCAAGGAACAGGGTGACGCTTTCTTT.